A selection of T cell receptor beta chains follows, all from one sample in a study of blood T cell repertoires in COVID-19. Repertoires were generated with immunoSEQ multiplex PCR, while TCRdb's copy carries only in-frame clones and drops some. Here the sample spans some 65,000 clones, over 75% being singletons. Sequenced material: peripheral blood. All receptors come from a man aged 80 or over with acute or convalescent COVID-19. CDR3s include the opening cysteine and the closing phenylalanine or tryptophan. Fields, in order: D gene, J gene, clone size, V gene, CDR3 protein, CDR3 DNA. A D gene is named only where the DNA matches it firmly. Part of the rows lack a size; the others show once, few, many or a class for expanded clones.

D gene: .
J gene: TRBJ2-7
clone size: .
V gene: TRBV24-1
CDR3 protein: CATSDPGRGYEQYF
CDR3 DNA: TGTGCCACCAGTGATCCCGGTAGGGGCTACGAGCAGTACTTC

D gene: TRBD2
J gene: TRBJ2-7
clone size: many
V gene: TRBV5-4
CDR3 protein: CASSLVRGSGSYGGYEQYF
CDR3 DNA: TGTGCCAGCAGCTTGGTGCGGGGTAGCGGGAGCTATGGAGGCTACGAGCAGTACTTC

D gene: TRBD1
J gene: TRBJ1-2
clone size: .
V gene: TRBV30
CDR3 protein: CAWSLGGQAFYGYTF
CDR3 DNA: TGTGCCTGGAGTTTAGGGGGACAGGCTTTCTATGGCTACACCTTC

D gene: .
J gene: TRBJ2-2
clone size: .
V gene: TRBV4-1
CDR3 protein: CASTLAGAIPPSGELFF
CDR3 DNA: TGCGCCAGCACCCTGGCAGGGGCCATCCCCCCTTCCGGGGAGCTGTTTTTT

D gene: TRBD1
J gene: TRBJ1-2
clone size: once
V gene: TRBV5-1
CDR3 protein: CASTSTGAHYGYTF
CDR3 DNA: TGCGCCAGCACTTCGACAGGGGCTCACTATGGCTACACCTTC

D gene: .
J gene: TRBJ1-5
clone size: .
V gene: TRBV18
CDR3 protein: CASSPQDINQPQHF
CDR3 DNA: TGTGCCAGCTCACCACAGGACATCAATCAGCCCCAGCATTTT

D gene: .
J gene: TRBJ2-2
clone size: once
V gene: TRBV5-1
CDR3 protein: CASSLASGVGELFF
CDR3 DNA: TGCGCCAGCAGCTTGGCCTCGGGGGTAGGGGAGCTGTTTTTT

D gene: .
J gene: TRBJ1-5
clone size: .
V gene: TRBV6-6
CDR3 protein: CASRLTAFNQPQHF
CDR3 DNA: TGTGCCAGCAGGTTGACAGCCTTCAATCAGCCCCAGCATTTT

D gene: TRBD1
J gene: TRBJ1-1
clone size: .
V gene: TRBV13
CDR3 protein: CASVQGVGDTEAFF
CDR3 DNA: TGTGCCAGCGTCCAGGGGGTCGGGGACACTGAAGCTTTCTTT

D gene: TRBD1
J gene: TRBJ1-2
clone size: .
V gene: TRBV19
CDR3 protein: CASNGRGQPNYGYTF
CDR3 DNA: TGTGCCAGTAACGGCAGGGGGCAACCTAACTATGGCTACACCTTC

D gene: TRBD1
J gene: TRBJ2-3
clone size: .
V gene: TRBV9
CDR3 protein: CASSVDRPKGADTQYF
CDR3 DNA: TGTGCCAGCAGCGTGGACAGGCCGAAGGGGGCAGATACGCAGTATTTT

D gene: TRBD2
J gene: TRBJ2-6
clone size: .
V gene: TRBV24-1
CDR3 protein: CATSEGHGGTGANVLTF
CDR3 DNA: TGTGCCACCAGTGAGGGGCACGGGGGGACCGGGGCCAACGTCCTGACTTTC

D gene: .
J gene: TRBJ2-5
clone size: .
V gene: TRBV5-6
CDR3 protein: CASSSTGAQETQYF
CDR3 DNA: TGTGCCAGCAGCTCTACAGGAGCTCAAGAGACCCAGTACTTC

D gene: TRBD1
J gene: TRBJ2-7
clone size: .
V gene: TRBV6-6
CDR3 protein: CASRTGTGTYEQYF
CDR3 DNA: TGTGCCAGCAGGACCGGGACAGGGACCTACGAGCAGTACTTC

D gene: TRBD2
J gene: TRBJ2-1
clone size: .
V gene: TRBV3-1/TRBV3-2
CDR3 protein: CASSRISSGSSYNEQFF
CDR3 DNA: TGTGCCAGCAGTCGGATCTCTAGCGGGAGTTCCTACAATGAGCAGTTCTTC

D gene: .
J gene: TRBJ1-1
clone size: .
V gene: TRBV6-5
CDR3 protein: CASSHGSGGTEAFF
CDR3 DNA: TGTGCCAGCAGTCATGGGAGCGGGGGAACTGAAGCTTTCTTT

D gene: TRBD1
J gene: TRBJ1-1
clone size: .
V gene: TRBV25-1
CDR3 protein: CASVHSGTGGWNTEAFF
CDR3 DNA: TGTGCCAGCGTTCATTCCGGGACAGGGGGATGGAACACTGAAGCTTTCTTT

D gene: TRBD1
J gene: TRBJ1-1
clone size: .
V gene: TRBV2
CDR3 protein: CASSVQGANTEAFF
CDR3 DNA: TGTGCCAGCAGTGTACAGGGGGCGAACACTGAAGCTTTCTTT

D gene: .
J gene: TRBJ2-3
clone size: .
V gene: TRBV5-1
CDR3 protein: CASSFGDTQYF
CDR3 DNA: TGCGCCAGCAGCTTCGGAGATACGCAGTATTTT

D gene: .
J gene: TRBJ2-1
clone size: .
V gene: TRBV6-2/TRBV6-3
CDR3 protein: CASSYPLARAYNEQFF
CDR3 DNA: TGTGCCAGCAGTTACCCTCTAGCGAGGGCCTACAATGAGCAGTTCTTC

D gene: .
J gene: TRBJ2-7
clone size: .
V gene: TRBV7-6
CDR3 protein: CASSSYYSEQYF
CDR3 DNA: TGTGCCAGCAGCTCTTACTACTCCGAGCAGTACTTC

D gene: .
J gene: TRBJ2-5
clone size: .
V gene: TRBV19
CDR3 protein: CASSTRQQGSGETQYF
CDR3 DNA: TGTGCCAGTAGTACCCGACAGCAGGGTAGTGGGGAGACCCAGTACTTC

D gene: TRBD1
J gene: TRBJ1-4
clone size: .
V gene: TRBV6-2/TRBV6-3
CDR3 protein: CASSRPGTAQGLFF
CDR3 DNA: TGTGCCAGCAGTCGGCCTGGGACAGCTCAAGGTCTGTTTTTT

D gene: TRBD2
J gene: TRBJ2-5
clone size: .
V gene: TRBV19
CDR3 protein: CASSISGRVTETQYF
CDR3 DNA: TGTGCCAGTAGTATTAGCGGGAGGGTTACAGAGACCCAGTACTTC

D gene: .
J gene: TRBJ1-2
clone size: .
V gene: TRBV6-5
CDR3 protein: CASSYRGLYGYTF
CDR3 DNA: TGTGCCAGCAGTTACAGAGGGCTCTATGGCTACACCTTC

D gene: TRBD2
J gene: TRBJ2-7
clone size: once
V gene: TRBV7-2
CDR3 protein: CASSLARGGSYEQYF
CDR3 DNA: TGTGCCAGCAGCTTAGCGCGGGGGGGGTCCTACGAGCAGTACTTC

D gene: TRBD1
J gene: TRBJ1-4
clone size: .
V gene: TRBV20-1
CDR3 protein: CSASPGQTRKLFF
CDR3 DNA: TGCAGTGCTAGTCCGGGACAGACACGGAAACTGTTTTTT

D gene: TRBD1
J gene: TRBJ2-7
clone size: .
V gene: TRBV23-1
CDR3 protein: CASSQSGFTGQAYEQYF
CDR3 DNA: TGCGCCAGCAGTCAATCGGGTTTTACGGGACAGGCCTACGAGCAGTACTTC

D gene: .
J gene: TRBJ1-5
clone size: .
V gene: TRBV28
CDR3 protein: CASTLGGNNQPQHF
CDR3 DNA: TGTGCCAGCACCCTGGGGGGTAACAATCAGCCCCAGCATTTT

D gene: .
J gene: TRBJ1-3
clone size: .
V gene: TRBV6-2/TRBV6-3
CDR3 protein: CASSTAGYGNTIYF
CDR3 DNA: TGTGCCAGCAGCACGGCAGGGTACGGAAACACCATATATTTT

D gene: TRBD1
J gene: TRBJ2-7
clone size: .
V gene: TRBV7-2
CDR3 protein: CASSFGPWDRASEQYF
CDR3 DNA: TGTGCCAGCAGCTTCGGACCCTGGGACAGGGCTTCCGAGCAGTACTTC

D gene: TRBD1
J gene: TRBJ1-2
clone size: .
V gene: TRBV5-1
CDR3 protein: CASSPRAGQGHGYTF
CDR3 DNA: TGCGCCAGCAGCCCACGGGCTGGACAGGGGCATGGCTACACCTTC

D gene: TRBD2
J gene: TRBJ2-3
clone size: .
V gene: TRBV2
CDR3 protein: CASTPGGADTQYF
CDR3 DNA: TGTGCCAGCACCCCGGGGGGGGCGGATACGCAGTATTTT

D gene: .
J gene: TRBJ2-7
clone size: few
V gene: TRBV10-1
CDR3 protein: CASSDAGVQYF
CDR3 DNA: TGCGCCAGCAGTGATGCCGGGGTACAGTACTTC

D gene: .
J gene: TRBJ1-1
clone size: .
V gene: TRBV19
CDR3 protein: CASIARRDVKAFF
CDR3 DNA: TGTGCCAGTATCGCGCGGAGGGATGTCAAAGCTTTCTTT

D gene: .
J gene: TRBJ1-2
clone size: .
V gene: TRBV12-3/TRBV12-4
CDR3 protein: CASSLDYREGYTF
CDR3 DNA: TGTGCCAGCAGTTTAGACTACAGGGAAGGCTACACCTTC

D gene: TRBD1
J gene: TRBJ1-3
clone size: .
V gene: TRBV7-2
CDR3 protein: CASSPRQGPAGNTIYF
CDR3 DNA: TGTGCCAGCAGCCCCCGACAGGGGCCGGCTGGAAACACCATATATTTT

D gene: .
J gene: TRBJ2-5
clone size: .
V gene: TRBV9
CDR3 protein: CASSPWGGGETQYF
CDR3 DNA: TGTGCCAGCAGCCCCTGGGGAGGAGGAGAGACCCAGTACTTC

D gene: .
J gene: TRBJ1-1
clone size: .
V gene: TRBV2
CDR3 protein: CASSEFGGRGNTEAFF
CDR3 DNA: TGTGCCAGCAGTGAATTTGGGGGGAGGGGGAACACTGAAGCTTTCTTT

D gene: .
J gene: TRBJ1-4
clone size: few
V gene: TRBV14
CDR3 protein: CASSRYLQDGEKLFF
CDR3 DNA: TGTGCCAGCAGCCGCTATTTGCAGGATGGGGAAAAACTGTTTTTT

D gene: TRBD2
J gene: TRBJ2-7
clone size: few
V gene: TRBV7-9
CDR3 protein: CASSLRREGSYEQYF
CDR3 DNA: TGTGCCAGCAGCTTAAGGCGGGAGGGCTCCTACGAGCAGTACTTC